Following are 24 T cell receptor beta chains from one sample sequenced in a study of cytomegalovirus exposure and HLA in healthy donors. PCR employed 60 Vbeta and 13 Jbeta primers. Produced via immunoSEQ multiplex PCR; TCRdb's table is partial and in-frame only. The sample yields roughly 84,000 clones, around 77% seen once. The material sequenced was PBMCs. The receptors stem from a man aged 50 to 59 in good health and CMV-seronegative.

This chain connects TRBV2 to TRBJ1-5, with D possibly matching TRBD1 (5 bases). The germline V gene encodes CDR1 SNHLY and CDR2 FYNNEI. The CDR3 is 15 amino acids. Trimming took off 6 bases at V and 3 bases at J, with 15 bases between the two ends. The CDR3 loop is CASSPEGLVNQPQHF. Here the CDR3 DNA reads TGTGCCAGCAGCCCGGAGGGGCTGGTCAATCAGCCCCAGCATTTT. Full variable domain (remainder filled in from reference TRBV2 and TRBJ1-5): EPEVTQTPSHQVTQMGQEVILRCVPISNHLYFYWYRQILGQKVEFLVSFYNNEISEKSEIFDDQFSVERPDGSNFTLKIRSTKLEDSAMYFCASSPEGLVNQPQHFGDGTRLSIL.

The rearrangement links TRBV11-2 to TRBJ2-1; D gene ambiguous. This CDR3 region has 15 residues. Germline V gene lookup returns CDR1 SGHAT and CDR2 FQNNGV. The V end was cut by 5 bases, the J end by 7 bases, with 18 bases between. DNA of the CDR3: TGTGCCAGCAGCCCCCCCCCGACGGCTAGAAATGAGCAGTTCTTC. It codes for CASSPPPTARNEQFF.

V gene TRBV28 combines with J gene TRBJ1-1; no reliable D call. CDR3 length: 14 residues. The germline V and J ends were trimmed by 8 bases and 6 bases, with 19 bases remaining between them. Germline lookup yields CDR1 MDHEN and CDR2 SYDVKM. This CDR3 is CASLTLSVAPEAFF. As DNA, the CDR3 is TGTGCCAGCCTGACTTTATCCGTCGCCCCTGAAGCTTTCTTT.

This rearrangement joins TRBV2 to TRBJ1-6; no firm D call. CDR3 size: 13 residues. Trimming left V 2 bases short and J 6 bases short, with 5 bases between. Germline CDR1 is SNHLY and CDR2 is FYNNEI. The DNA of the CDR3 is TGTGCCAGCAGTGAATACGGTAATTCACCCCTCCACTTT. Amino acid sequence: CASSEYGNSPLHF.

The rearrangement uses TRBV19 and TRBJ1-5; 7 bases agree with TRBD1. CDR1 is LNHDA and CDR2 is SQIVND in the germline V gene (reference sequence). Germline trimming cut 7 bases from V and 3 bases from J; bases unmatched to any gene: 9. This CDR3 comprises 15 residues. The DNA for the CDR3 is TGTGCCAGTAATCGACCCGGGACAGACAATCAGCCCCAGCATTTT. Protein: CASNRPGTDNQPQHF.

This chain connects TRBV19 to TRBJ1-5, with D uncertain. CDR1 is LNHDA, CDR2 SQIVND, per germline (reference sequence). The CDR3 runs 15 residues. V lost 7 bases, J lost 4 bases, and 17 bases lay in between. The CDR3 reads CASTPGWAGNQPQHF. CDR3 coding DNA: TGTGCCAGTACCCCTGGGTGGGCTGGTAATCAGCCCCAGCATTTT.

This clone was seen a handful of times. The V call is TRBV7-9, the J call TRBJ1-1; D gene uncertain. V was clipped by 7 bases and J by 5 bases, with 8 bases between them. The CDR3 is made up of 11 amino acids. In germline, CDR1 is SEHNR, CDR2 FQNEAQ (reference sequence). The CDR3 DNA reads as TGTGCCAGCATGCGCGATACTGAAGCTTTCTTT. Amino acid sequence: CASMRDTEAFF.

The rearrangement links TRBV14 to TRBJ2-2; D gene unclear. The CDR3 totals 13 residues. Germline values: CDR1 SGHDN, CDR2 FVKESK. Trimming pared 2 bases from V and 6 bases from J, leaving 7 bases between. DNA for the CDR3: TGTGCCAGCAGCCAATTTGAGGCCGGGGAGCTGTTTTTT. It specifies CASSQFEAGELFF.

The chain has TRBV27 and TRBJ2-5; a possible D gene is TRBD1 (6 bases). The DNA end is more similar to TRBJ2-7, so the J call may be wrong. Per the germline V gene, CDR1 is MNHEY and CDR2 is SMNVEV (reference sequence). The length of the CDR3 is 14 residues. CDR3: CASSLKQGRGEQYF. The DNA for the CDR3 is TGTGCCAGCAGTTTAAAACAGGGTCGGGGCGAGCAGTACTTC.

The chain joins TRBV5-6 to TRBJ1-2, with D perhaps matching TRBD1 (5 bases). V dropped 1 base and J dropped 3 bases, with 10 bases sitting between them. The germline CDR1 and CDR2 sequences are SGHDT and YYEEEE. The CDR3 totals 14 residues. The DNA for the CDR3 is TGTGCCAGCAGCTTGTTGGGGCAGCACTATGGCTACACCTTC. It translates to CASSLLGQHYGYTF.

This chain joins TRBV27 and TRBJ2-4; 9 positions agree with TRBD2. This CDR3 region has 17 residues. With 4 bases clipped from V and 2 bases from J, the junction kept 9 bases outside the gene matches. CDR1 and CDR2 (germline): MNHEY, SMNVEV (reference sequence). CDR3 sequence: CASSSLSGGTSKNIQYF. DNA of the CDR3: TGTGCCAGCAGTTCCCTAAGCGGGGGGACCTCCAAAAACATTCAGTACTTC.

The chain joins TRBV30 to TRBJ2-7; TRBD1 agrees at 8 bases. The CDR3 has 13 residues. CDR1 is GTSNPN, CDR2 SVGIG, per germline (reference sequence). V dropped 8 bases and J dropped 7; count of bases not matched to a gene: 13. The CDR3 protein is CAAKRQGAREQYF. The DNA of the CDR3 is TGTGCCGCTAAGCGTCAGGGGGCTAGGGAGCAGTACTTC.

In DNA, the CDR3 is TGTGCCTGGATAGGAAGCGGGGGTCCCCGTCGCACAGATACGCAGTATTTT. It translates to CAWIGSGGPRRTDTQYF. This chain uses TRBV30 with TRBJ2-3; 8 nucleotides agree with TRBD2. The germline gives CDR1 GTSNPN, CDR2 SVGIG (reference sequence). The CDR3 runs 17 residues. V lost 4 bases to trimming and J lost 1 base; unmatched junction nucleotides: 13.

The genes are TRBV6-5 and TRBJ1-1; D not resolved. CDR3 length equals 13 residues. Deletions cut 4 bases from V and 9 bases from J, with 15 bases between. The V gene's germline CDR1 is MNHEY and CDR2 SVGAGI. CDR3 nucleotides: TGTGCCAGCAGTTCGCGGGGAGGTAGAAAAGCTTTCTTT. Protein sequence: CASSSRGGRKAFF.

The chain carries TRBV6-1 and TRBJ1-5; D gene uncertain. V was clipped by 4 bases and J by 0 bases, with 13 bases between them. The CDR3 covers 16 residues. The V gene's germline CDR1 is MNHNS and CDR2 SASEGT. CDR3 residues: CASSGLRVGSNQPQHF. The CDR3, as DNA: TGTGCCAGCAGTGGGTTGAGGGTAGGTAGCAATCAGCCCCAGCATTTT.

J is TRBJ2-2 and V is TRBV6-5; TRBD2 might be the D (6 bases). The germline V and J ends were trimmed by 7 bases and 12 bases, with 21 bases remaining between them. The germline V gene has CDR1 MNHEY and CDR2 SVGAGI. The CDR3 spans 14 residues. The CDR3 is CASTTGEAGGKLFF. Written as DNA, the CDR3 is TGTGCCAGCACCACGGGGGAAGCCGGGGGAAAGCTGTTTTTT.

This clone was detected once. This chain joins TRBV5-6 and TRBJ2-5; D possibly corresponds to TRBD2 (5 bases). The CDR3 is made up of 14 amino acids. Trimming removed 1 base at V and 1 base at J, with 8 bases between. The germline gives CDR1 SGHDT, CDR2 YYEEEE. CDR3 nucleotide sequence: TGTGCCAGCAGCTTGATGCTAGCCCAAGAGACCCAGTACTTC. Protein product: CASSLMLAQETQYF. Full variable domain (rest looked up from reference TRBV5-6 and TRBJ2-5): DAGVTQSPTHLIKTRGQQVTLRCSPKSGHDTVSWYQQALGQGPQFIFQYYEEEERQRGNFPDRFSGHQFPNYSSELNVNALLLGDSALYLCASSLMLAQETQYFGPGTRLLVL.

The chain has TRBV11-2 and TRBJ2-7; TRBD2 matches at 8 bases. V lost 5 bases to trimming and J lost 0 bases; unmatched junction nucleotides: 9. This CDR3 has 16 residues. Germline CDR1 is SGHAT and CDR2 is FQNNGV. CDR3 sequence (DNA): TGTGCCAGCAGCCCCGTAGCGGGGAGCAGCTCCTACGAGCAGTACTTC. As protein: CASSPVAGSSSYEQYF.

The rearrangement uses TRBV18 and TRBJ2-1; the D gene is possibly TRBD2 (6 bases). V was clipped by 3 bases and J by 10 bases, with 19 bases between them. Germline-derived CDR1 and CDR2 are KGHSH and LQKENI. The CDR3 covers 15 residues. This chain's CDR3 is CASSPGGRNTWEQFF. The CDR3 DNA reads TGTGCCAGCTCACCGGGGGGAAGAAACACTTGGGAGCAGTTCTTC.

This chain uses TRBV11-2 with TRBJ2-3; 9 nucleotides agree with TRBD2. The CDR3 has 15 amino acids. Trimming took 5 bases from V and 2 from J; bases not matched to a gene: 5. Germline CDR1 is SGHAT and CDR2 is FQNNGV. This CDR3 is CASSPSGVNTDTQYF. CDR3 in DNA: TGTGCCAGCAGCCCTAGCGGGGTTAACACAGATACGCAGTATTTT.

Only a few counts were recorded for this clone. The chain links TRBV6-6 to TRBJ1-6; unclear D gene. The CDR3 is 15 residues long. From germline, CDR1 is MNHNY and CDR2 SVGAGI (reference sequence). Trimming removed 0 bases at V and 8 bases at J, with 11 bases between. The CDR3 here is CASSYSISPDSPLHF. The DNA for the CDR3 is TGTGCCAGCAGTTACTCGATTTCCCCAGATTCACCCCTCCACTTT.

The V call is TRBV2, the J call TRBJ1-2; perhaps TRBD1 as D (6 bases). The CDR3 consists of 15 residues. The V gene lost 6 bases and the J gene lost 5 bases, with 19 bases spanning the gap. CDR1 SNHLY and CDR2 FYNNEI come from the germline V gene. This CDR3 reads CASSTGRGAFYGYTF. DNA for the CDR3: TGTGCCAGCAGCACCGGCAGGGGCGCATTTTATGGCTACACCTTC.

J is TRBJ2-7 and V is TRBV29-1; 8 bases agree with TRBD1. There are 12 residues in the CDR3. Germline V lookup: CDR1 SQVTM, CDR2 ANQGSEA. V dropped 6 bases and J dropped 2; count of bases not matched to a gene: 3. The CDR3 coding sequence is TGCAGCGTGAGGGGACAGGCCTACGAGCAGTACTTC. Protein sequence: CSVRGQAYEQYF.

This clone came up once. The CDR3 is CASGATGELFF. The DNA of the CDR3 is TGTGCCAGCGGAGCCACCGGGGAGCTGTTTTTT. The chain links TRBV7-3 to TRBJ2-2, with D uncertain. V lost 8 bases, J lost 4 bases, and 5 bases lay in between. CDR3 length: 11 amino acids. Germline CDR1 and CDR2: SGHTA and FQGTGA.